A single sample gave rise to the 19 T cell receptor beta chains below, sequenced in a study of cytomegalovirus exposure and HLA in healthy donors. PCR used 60 Vbeta primers and 13 Jbeta primers. Sequencing was performed with immunoSEQ multiplex PCR; in TCRdb, only in-frame clones are kept and a portion is missing. The sample comprises approximately 140,000 clones, 75% to 80% of which are singletons, and approximately 4% rests with the top ten. The sample consisted of PBMCs. Every receptor here comes from a young man in good health and CMV-seronegative.

The J gene is TRBJ1-2, the V gene TRBV28; D perhaps matches TRBD1 (6 bases). This CDR3 region has 15 residues. V lost 5 bases to trimming and J lost 8 bases, with 21 bases between them. Germline CDR1 is MDHEN and CDR2 is SYDVKM. In nucleotides, the CDR3 is TGTGCCAGCAGTCCCCACCCACAGGGTCTCGTAGGCTACACCTTC. It specifies CASSPHPQGLVGYTF.

The chain recombines TRBV6-5 with TRBJ2-7; tentatively, D is TRBD1 (5 bases). With 2 bases removed from V and 4 bases from J, the gap between germline ends came to 15 bases. Germline values: CDR1 MNHEY, CDR2 SVGAGI. The CDR3 runs to 15 residues. The chain's CDR3 is CASSYEQGRYYEQYF. CDR3 nucleotide sequence: TGTGCCAGCAGTTACGAGCAGGGCCGTTATTACGAGCAGTACTTC.

This chain links TRBV10-3 with TRBJ1-5, with 9 bases fitting TRBD1. The germline V gene encodes CDR1 ENHRY and CDR2 SYGVKD. Trimming took 10 bases from V and 3 from J; bases not matched to a gene: 10. This CDR3 comprises 15 residues. The CDR3 loop is CATRGDRVSNQPQHF. CDR3 DNA: TGTGCCACGAGGGGGGACAGGGTCTCCAATCAGCCCCAGCATTTT.

CDR3 coding DNA: TGTGCCAGCAGTTACTCGGGGTTAGACAGGAACACTGAAGCTTTCTTT. Protein: CASSYSGLDRNTEAFF. The genes are TRBV6-6 and TRBJ1-1; D perhaps matches TRBD1 (5 bases). The CDR3 length is 16 residues. Germline CDR1 reads MNHNY; CDR2 reads SVGAGI (reference sequence). The V and J ends lost 0 bases and 1 base respectively, with 12 bases between them.

The chain recombines TRBV29-1 with TRBJ2-6, with 8 positions matching TRBD1. Germline V gene data show CDR1 as SQVTM and CDR2 as ANQGSEA. V dropped 7 bases and J dropped 0; count of bases not matched to a gene: 14. This CDR3 region has 18 residues. CDR3 coding DNA: TGCAGCGCCCTGCCAGGTGCAGGGGGCTCCTCTGGGGCCAACGTCCTGACTTTC. Amino acid sequence: CSALPGAGGSSGANVLTF.

The V gene is TRBV7-9, the J gene TRBJ2-7; D is perhaps TRBD2 (6 bases). CDR3 length equals 14 residues. Germline values: CDR1 SEHNR, CDR2 FQNEAQ (reference sequence). Deletions cut 5 bases from V and 2 bases from J, with 13 bases between. The CDR3 DNA sequence: TGTGCCAGCAGCCCCCCGGGAGAACCCTACGAGCAGTACTTC. Translation gives CASSPPGEPYEQYF.

This clone has just one count. V is TRBV6-1 and J is TRBJ2-6; 8 positions match TRBD1. The CDR3 is 15 amino acids. V shed 7 bases, J shed 2 bases, and the junction held 4 bases outside the gene matches. Germline CDR1 is MNHNS and CDR2 is SASEGT. The DNA of the CDR3 is TGTGCCAGCATTAAACAGGGGGCTGGGGCCAACGTCCTGACTTTC. This translates into CASIKQGAGANVLTF.

This clone has more than one count but fewer than ten. The chain uses TRBV27 and TRBJ1-4; 8 bases fit TRBD1. The length of the CDR3 is 15 residues. Unmatched junction bases numbered 4, after V lost 4 bases and J lost 3 bases. Germline V gene sequence: CDR1 MNHEY, CDR2 SMNVEV (reference sequence). CDR3 nucleotide sequence: TGTGCCAGCAGTTCCCAGGGGGCGGCTAATGAAAAACTGTTTTTT. Translation gives CASSSQGAANEKLFF.

The gene calls are TRBV7-3 and TRBJ2-1, with D perhaps TRBD2 (6 bases). Germline V gives CDR1 SGHTA, CDR2 FQGTGA. The CDR3 totals 13 residues. V shed 2 bases and J shed 12 bases, with 14 bases lying between them. CDR3 region: CASSLGLAGRQFF. The CDR3 bases are TGTGCCAGCAGCTTAGGACTTGCGGGAAGGCAGTTCTTC. Complete variable domain (other parts from reference TRBV7-3 and TRBJ2-1): GAGVSQTPSNKVTEKGKYVELRCDPISGHTALYWYRQSLGQGPEFLIYFQGTGAADDSGLPNDRFFAVRPEGSVSTLKIQRTERGDSAVYLCASSLGLAGRQFFGPGTRLTVL.

The chain is built from TRBV30 and TRBJ2-7; 7 nucleotides match TRBD1. CDR3 size: 15 residues. V dropped 4 bases and J dropped 2; count of bases not matched to a gene: 11. Germline-derived CDR1 and CDR2 are GTSNPN and SVGIG (reference sequence). CDR3 in DNA: TGTGCCTGGACCTTGGACAGGATCCCCCCCTACGAGCAGTACTTC. It codes for CAWTLDRIPPYEQYF.

This clone was seen a few times. The chain links TRBV11-2 to TRBJ1-1; maybe TRBD1 (6 bases). There are 14 residues in the CDR3. Deletions cut 5 bases from V and 5 bases from J, with 15 bases between. Germline V gives CDR1 SGHAT, CDR2 FQNNGV. The CDR3 DNA reads as TGTGCCAGCAGCCCAACACAGGGTTGGACTGAAGCTTTCTTT. This gives the protein CASSPTQGWTEAFF.

The V call is TRBV7-3, the J call TRBJ2-7; D remains unclear. The CDR3 has 15 amino acids. CDR1 and CDR2 (germline): SGHTA, FQGTGA. Trimming cost V 2 bases and J 0 bases, with 11 bases left between them. The CDR3 nucleotides read TGTGCCAGCAGCTTAGGGCAGTCGAGCTCCTACGAGCAGTACTTC. Translated: CASSLGQSSSYEQYF.

V and J are TRBV5-1 and TRBJ1-1; 7 nucleotides match TRBD1. This CDR3 has 17 amino acids. Germline CDR1 reads SGHRS; CDR2 reads YFSETQ. V shed 1 base, J shed 1 base, and the junction held 10 bases outside the gene matches. CDR3 sequence reads: CASSLITGALKNTEAFF. For the CDR3, the DNA is TGCGCCAGCAGCTTGATAACAGGGGCCCTCAAGAACACTGAAGCTTTCTTT.

V and J are TRBV2 and TRBJ1-1; TRBD1 might be the D (5 bases). V gave up 3 bases and J gave up 0 bases, with 8 bases separating them. The germline V gene has CDR1 SNHLY and CDR2 FYNNEI. The CDR3 totals 14 residues. The CDR3 is CASSETVMNTEAFF. The CDR3 bases are TGTGCCAGCAGTGAGACAGTTATGAACACTGAAGCTTTCTTT.

V gene TRBV4-1 combines with J gene TRBJ2-1, with 7 bases lining up with TRBD2. The CDR3 is 13 amino acids. Germline loops: CDR1 MGHRA, CDR2 YSYEKL. Unmatched junction bases numbered 2, after V lost 3 bases and J lost 6 bases. CDR3: CASSQRLANEQFF. The CDR3 DNA reads as TGCGCCAGCAGCCAGCGACTAGCCAATGAGCAGTTCTTC.

The chain is built from TRBV7-6 and TRBJ2-2, with a possible D match to TRBD1 (6 bases). Trimming stripped 3 bases from V and 1 base from J, with 12 bases between. CDR3 size: 16 residues. The V gene's germline CDR1 is SGHVS and CDR2 FNYEAQ. The CDR3 sequence: CASSFSPGQNTGELFF. The CDR3 DNA follows: TGTGCCAGCAGCTTCTCTCCGGGACAGAACACCGGGGAGCTGTTTTTT.

A few counts support this clone. The chain combines TRBV18 with TRBJ2-5; D call uncertain. Germline V gives CDR1 KGHSH, CDR2 LQKENI. The CDR3 runs to 13 residues. Trimming left V 5 bases short and J 0 bases short, with 7 bases between. CDR3 sequence: CASSSLYQETQYF. Written as DNA, the CDR3 is TGTGCCAGCTCATCCCTGTACCAAGAGACCCAGTACTTC.

V and J are TRBV7-9 and TRBJ2-1; 7 bases are shared with TRBD2. V lost 1 base and J lost 3; bases outside the gene matches: 0. The CDR3 is 14 residues long. Germline V lookup: CDR1 SEHNR, CDR2 FQNEAQ (reference sequence). The CDR3 region has the DNA TGTGCCAGCAGCTTAGGGACTAGCTACAATGAGCAGTTCTTC. It codes for CASSLGTSYNEQFF.

CDR3 loop: CASSLGPKQGRNTGELFF. The CDR3 DNA reads as TGTGCCAGCAGCCTAGGACCGAAACAGGGACGGAACACCGGGGAGCTGTTTTTT. V is TRBV7-2 and J is TRBJ2-2, with D possibly matching TRBD1 (6 bases). The ends were cut back, 5 bases at V and 1 base at J, with 20 bases in the middle. The CDR3 loop spans 18 amino acids. Germline V gene data show CDR1 as SGHTA and CDR2 as FQGNSA. Combining the CDR3 with reference TRBV7-2 and TRBJ2-2 gives the whole variable domain GAGVSQSPSNKVTEKGKDVELRCDPISGHTALYWYRQSLGQGLEFLIYFQGNSAPDKSGLPSDRFSAERTGGSVSTLTIQRTQQEDSAVYLCASSLGPKQGRNTGELFFGEGSRLTVL.